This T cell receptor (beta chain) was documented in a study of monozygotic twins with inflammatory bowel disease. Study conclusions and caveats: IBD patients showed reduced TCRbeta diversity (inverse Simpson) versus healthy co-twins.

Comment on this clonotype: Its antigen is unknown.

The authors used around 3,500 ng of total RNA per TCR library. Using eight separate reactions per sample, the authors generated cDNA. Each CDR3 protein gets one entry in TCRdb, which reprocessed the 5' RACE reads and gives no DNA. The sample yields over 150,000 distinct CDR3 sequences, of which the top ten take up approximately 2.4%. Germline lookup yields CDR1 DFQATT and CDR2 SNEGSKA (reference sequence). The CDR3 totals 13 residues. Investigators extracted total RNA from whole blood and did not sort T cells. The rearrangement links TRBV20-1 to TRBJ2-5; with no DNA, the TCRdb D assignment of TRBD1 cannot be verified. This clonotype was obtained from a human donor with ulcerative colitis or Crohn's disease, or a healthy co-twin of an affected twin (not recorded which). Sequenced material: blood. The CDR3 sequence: CSARIPGEETQYF.